These T cell receptor beta chains were read from a single sample in a study of T cell responses to AZD1222 COVID-19 vaccine. TCRdb's table, derived via immunoSEQ multiplex PCR, lists solely in-frame clones and lacks some. There are 55,000 to 75,000 clones in the sample; about 85% occur only once, and 20% lies in the top ten. Sequencing was performed on peripheral blood, taken on day 0 of AZD1222 vaccination. The receptors here all came from an adult in good health. The CDR3 runs from the conserved cysteine through the conserved F or W. Each record gives: clone size, D gene, V gene, J gene, CDR3 protein, CDR3 DNA. D genes are given only for firm matches. The size of a clone is reported for some rows only, either as once, few or many, or as a class for expanded clones.

NA	NA	TRBV7-9	TRBJ1-5	CASSSGGGSRSNQPQHF	TGTGCCAGCAGCTCAGGAGGAGGATCCAGGAGCAATCAGCCCCAGCATTTT
NA	NA	TRBV21-1	TRBJ2-5	CASRQGQTRQETQYF	TGTGCCAGCCGACAAGGACAGACTAGGCAAGAGACCCAGTACTTC
NA	TRBD2	TRBV4-1	TRBJ2-1	CASSQEGGLASGEQFF	TGCGCCAGCAGCCAAGAGGGAGGGCTAGCGAGTGGGGAGCAGTTCTTC
NA	NA	TRBV6-5	TRBJ1-5	CASMGFSNQPQHF	TGTGCCAGCATGGGATTTAGCAATCAGCCCCAGCATTTT
NA	NA	TRBV28	TRBJ2-5	CASSSDGGQTQYF	TGTGCCAGCAGCTCCGACGGCGGGCAGACCCAGTACTTC
NA	NA	TRBV7-9	TRBJ2-7	CASSLDSAFYEQYF	TGTGCCAGCAGCTTGGACAGCGCGTTCTACGAGCAGTACTTC
NA	NA	TRBV4-1	TRBJ1-6	CASSQAITTTSYNSPLHF	TGCGCCAGCAGCCAAGCAATCACTACAACCTCCTATAATTCACCCCTCCACTTT
NA	NA	TRBV2	TRBJ2-1	CAVKKGAVNEQFF	TGTGCCGTTAAGAAGGGAGCGGTAAATGAGCAGTTCTTC
NA	NA	TRBV7-2	TRBJ1-5	CASSSRDISNQPQHF	TGTGCCAGCAGCTCGCGGGACATTAGTAATCAGCCCCAGCATTTT
NA	NA	TRBV9	TRBJ2-1	CASSEGTYNEQFF	TGTGCCAGCAGCGAGGGTACCTACAATGAGCAGTTCTTC
NA	TRBD1	TRBV19	TRBJ2-7	CASSIAGGSHEQYF	TGTGCCAGTAGTATAGCAGGGGGCAGCCACGAGCAGTACTTC
NA	NA	TRBV28	TRBJ2-3	CASSSTPSTDTQYF	TGTGCCAGCAGTTCGACCCCAAGCACAGATACGCAGTATTTT
few	NA	TRBV11-2	TRBJ2-5	CASSLTSETQYF	TGTGCCAGCAGCTTAACGTCAGAGACCCAGTACTTC
NA	TRBD1	TRBV11-3	TRBJ2-1	CASSLPQGAKNEQFF	TGTGCCAGCAGCTTACCCCAGGGGGCGAAGAATGAGCAGTTCTTC
NA	NA	TRBV18	TRBJ1-1	CASSPPSRGPYTEAFF	TGTGCCAGCTCACCACCATCCAGGGGCCCCTACACTGAAGCTTTCTTT
NA	NA	TRBV6-5	TRBJ2-3	CASRNDRRSTDTQYF	TGTGCCAGCAGGAATGACAGGCGTAGCACAGATACGCAGTATTTT
NA	NA	TRBV7-9	TRBJ2-7	CASSWAGLYEQYF	TGTGCCAGCAGCTGGGCAGGCCTCTACGAGCAGTACTTC
NA	TRBD1	TRBV2	TRBJ2-1	CASTPRTGDASEQFF	TGTGCCAGCACCCCCAGGACAGGGGATGCCTCAGAGCAGTTCTTC
NA	NA	TRBV2	TRBJ2-5	CASSASRSQETQYF	TGTGCCAGCAGTGCAAGCAGGAGCCAAGAGACCCAGTACTTC
NA	NA	TRBV7-8	TRBJ1-1	CASSLGGLNTEAFF	TGTGCCAGCAGCCTAGGGGGGTTGAACACTGAAGCTTTCTTT
NA	NA	TRBV5-1	TRBJ1-5	CASSLTGSSNQPQHF	TGCGCCAGCAGCTTGACGGGAAGTAGCAATCAGCCCCAGCATTTT
NA	NA	TRBV24-1	TRBJ2-5	CATGQGGEETQYF	TGTGCCACCGGCCAGGGTGGAGAAGAGACCCAGTACTTC
NA	NA	TRBV6-5	TRBJ1-4	CASSRGVSTNEKLFF	TGTGCCAGCAGCCGAGGGGTCTCTACTAATGAAAAACTGTTTTTT
NA	TRBD1	TRBV6-1	TRBJ1-1	CASSETGRTEAFF	TGTGCCAGCAGTGAGACAGGGAGGACTGAAGCTTTCTTT
NA	NA	TRBV7-9	TRBJ2-7	CASSFSGAEQYF	TGTGCCAGCAGCTTTTCTGGGGCCGAGCAGTACTTC
NA	TRBD1	TRBV27	TRBJ2-7	CASRAGTAYEQYF	TGTGCCAGCAGAGCCGGGACAGCCTACGAGCAGTACTTC
NA	NA	TRBV27	TRBJ1-2	CASNLYAGSLYGYTF	TGTGCCAGCAACTTATATGCTGGGAGTCTGTATGGCTACACCTTC
NA	TRBD2	TRBV5-1	TRBJ2-7	CASSATSGETYEQYF	TGCGCCAGCAGCGCCACTAGCGGGGAAACCTACGAGCAGTACTTC
once	TRBD2	TRBV15	TRBJ2-7	CATSRLAGVPYEQYF	TGTGCCACCAGCAGATTAGCGGGTGTCCCCTACGAGCAGTACTTC
few	TRBD1	TRBV5-1	TRBJ1-3	CASSSTGTGETSGNTIYF	TGCGCCAGCAGCTCAACCGGGACAGGGGAGACCTCTGGAAACACCATATATTTT
NA	NA	TRBV30	TRBJ2-1	CAWSAQHNEQFF	TGTGCCTGGAGTGCCCAACACAATGAGCAGTTCTTC
NA	NA	TRBV7-2	TRBJ2-2	CASSLVRANTGELFF	TGTGCCAGCAGCTTAGTGAGGGCAAACACCGGGGAGCTGTTTTTT
once	TRBD1	TRBV19	TRBJ1-1	CASRGDRANTEAFF	TGTGCCAGTAGAGGGGACAGGGCGAACACTGAAGCTTTCTTT
NA	NA	TRBV21-1	TRBJ2-3	CASSPESPVDTQYF	TGTGCCAGCAGCCCCGAGAGCCCAGTCGATACGCAGTATTTT
once	TRBD2	TRBV11-3	TRBJ2-5	CASSSGTSGKETQYF	TGTGCCAGCAGCTCTGGGACTAGCGGGAAGGAGACCCAGTACTTC
NA	TRBD1	TRBV7-9	TRBJ1-2	CASSSGTGSIF	TGTGCCAGCAGCAGCGGGACAGGCTCCATCTTC
NA	NA	TRBV27	TRBJ1-5	CASSLSAGENNQPQHF	TGTGCCAGCAGTTTATCTGCAGGGGAGAACAATCAGCCCCAGCATTTT
once	TRBD2	TRBV5-1	TRBJ2-3	CASSLAVGAGGTDTQYF	TGCGCCAGCAGCTTGGCCGTCGGAGCGGGGGGCACAGATACGCAGTATTTT
NA	TRBD2	TRBV4-1	TRBJ2-1	CASSQDYEAGGPYNEQFF	TGCGCCAGCAGCCAAGATTACGAGGCGGGGGGCCCATACAATGAGCAGTTCTTC
NA	NA	TRBV19	TRBJ2-7	CASMDLLGAFGEQYF	TGTGCCAGTATGGATCTACTGGGGGCCTTTGGCGAGCAGTACTTC
NA	TRBD1	TRBV7-9	TRBJ1-5	CASSLGQPNQPQHF	TGTGCCAGCAGCTTGGGACAGCCAAATCAGCCCCAGCATTTT
NA	NA	TRBV3-1/TRBV3-2	TRBJ2-5	CASSQDLETQYF	TGTGCCAGCAGCCAAGATCTGGAGACCCAGTACTTC
NA	TRBD1	TRBV9	TRBJ2-7	CASSLNRGAGNEQYF	TGTGCCAGCAGCTTGAACAGGGGCGCGGGCAACGAGCAGTACTTC
once	NA	TRBV5-4	TRBJ1-6	CASSLSPDSPLHF	TGTGCCAGCAGCCTTAGTCCGGATTCACCCCTCCACTTT
NA	NA	TRBV4-1	TRBJ2-2	CASSQNQGYTGELFF	TGCGCCAGCAGCCAAAATCAAGGGTACACCGGGGAGCTGTTTTTT
NA	TRBD2	TRBV5-8	TRBJ2-3	CASSPGSGAMTDTQYF	TGTGCCAGCAGCCCCGGGAGCGGGGCGATGACAGATACGCAGTATTTT
NA	NA	TRBV4-2	TRBJ2-3	CASSPRKGDTQYF	TGTGCCAGCAGCCCTAGAAAGGGGGATACGCAGTATTTT
NA	NA	TRBV10-1	TRBJ1-6	CASSAAWTSPLHF	TGCGCCAGCAGCGCCGCCTGGACTTCACCCCTCCACTTT
once	NA	TRBV4-1	TRBJ2-5	CASSPTRGGETQYF	TGCGCCAGCAGCCCAACGAGGGGCGGAGAGACCCAGTACTTC
NA	NA	TRBV11-2	TRBJ2-2	CASSLGVGRVTGELFF	TGTGCCAGCAGCTTAGGAGTCGGGAGAGTCACCGGGGAGCTGTTTTTT
NA	NA	TRBV20-1	TRBJ1-6	CSASLATNSPLHF	TGCAGTGCTAGTTTGGCTACTAATTCACCCCTCCACTTT
once	NA	TRBV6-1	TRBJ1-2	CASSELVTGSGYTF	TGTGCCAGCAGTGAACTCGTGACAGGCTCTGGCTACACCTTC
NA	NA	TRBV21-1	TRBJ1-4	CASTIGQGGGNEKLFF	TGTGCCAGCACTATCGGACAGGGAGGAGGTAATGAAAAACTGTTTTTT
NA	TRBD2	TRBV10-2	TRBJ2-7	CASTEGAGVRYEQYF	TGCGCCAGCACCGAAGGGGCGGGAGTCCGCTACGAGCAGTACTTC
NA	NA	TRBV2	TRBJ1-1	CASTWGQAYTEAFF	TGTGCCAGCACGTGGGGGCAGGCTTACACTGAAGCTTTCTTT
NA	TRBD1	TRBV3-1/TRBV3-2	TRBJ1-1	CASSLGVGTVSPHTEAFF	TGTGCCAGCAGCCTAGGAGTAGGGACAGTCTCCCCCCACACTGAAGCTTTCTTT
NA	NA	TRBV4-1	TRBJ2-2	CASSQDRAGTGELFF	TGCGCCAGCAGCCAAGATCGGGCAGGGACCGGGGAGCTGTTTTTT
NA	TRBD1	TRBV5-1	TRBJ1-5	CASSLGDSEGPQHF	TGCGCCAGCAGCTTGGGGGACAGCGAAGGGCCCCAGCATTTT
once	NA	TRBV30	TRBJ2-6	CAWSVPGANVLTF	TGTGCCTGGAGTGTACCCGGGGCCAACGTCCTGACTTTC